The 3 T cell receptor beta chains in this list originate from one sample, sequenced in a study of blood T cell repertoires in COVID-19. Clones were sequenced by immunoSEQ multiplex PCR, and TCRdb holds only the in-frame ones, with some missing. In the table there are roughly 280,000 clones, around 89% of which are singletons. What was sequenced was PBMCs or T cells enriched from blood (not recorded which). The receptors here all came from a woman aged 45-60 years who had recovered from COVID-19.

V and J are TRBV2 and TRBJ2-1, with 7 bases fitting TRBD1. V lost 9 bases to trimming and J lost 9 bases; unmatched junction nucleotides: 8. CDR3 length: 12 residues. Germline CDR1 and CDR2: SNHLY and FYNNEI. The CDR3 spells CASGDSFGEQFF. CDR3 nucleotide sequence: TGTGCCAGTGGGGACAGTTTCGGTGAGCAGTTCTTC.

This sequence joins TRBV30 and TRBJ1-5; 10 nucleotides line up with TRBD1. From germline, CDR1 is GTSNPN and CDR2 SVGIG (reference sequence). There are 15 residues in the CDR3. Trimming removed 5 bases from V and 4 bases from J; junction bases left unmatched: 8. CDR3 DNA sequence: TGTGCCTGGGCTGGCGACAGGGGGCTAAATCAGCCCCAGCATTTT. Amino acids: CAWAGDRGLNQPQHF.

V is TRBV19 and J is TRBJ1-1; 7 bases fit TRBD1. In germline, CDR1 is LNHDA, CDR2 SQIVND (reference sequence). The length of the CDR3 is 14 residues. The V and J ends lost 6 bases and 4 bases, in that order; junction bases with no gene match: 8. The CDR3 loop is CASSHRGSGTEAFF. As DNA, the CDR3 is TGTGCCAGTAGCCACAGGGGAAGTGGCACTGAAGCTTTCTTT.